This TCR beta chain was observed in a study of blood T cells in healthy people across ages. Study summary: Capture via template switching afforded approximately one barcoded beta molecule per two T cells. Overall study findings and caveats: With age, beta diversity per million T cells declined roughly linearly, significantly by 30 to 40.

Primed by a sample-barcoded 5' primer and a J-beta primer mix, a second PCR proceeded for roughly 6 to 12 cycles. A template-switch adaptor containing 12 random nucleotides labeled each cDNA molecule. TCRdb re-analysed the 5' RACE reads in MiXCR, keeping a single row per CDR3 protein. The sample has 600,000 to 650,000 distinct CDR3 sequences; roughly 53% are singletons. The germline V gene has CDR1 MGHDK and CDR2 SYGVNS. The V and J ends lost 4 bases and 7 bases, in that order; junction bases with no gene match: 9. The CDR3 length is 15 residues. On this clonotype: Antigen specificity is unknown.

Peripheral blood samples of 9 to 10 milliliters were drawn from each donor. The rearrangement links TRBV25-1 to TRBJ2-1; 8 bases match TRBD2. The receptor comes from a man in his 60s in good health. The sample taken for sequencing was blood. This CDR3 is CASSGGGLVLNEQFF. The CDR3 nucleotides are TGTGCCAGCAGTGGCGGGGGACTAGTCCTAAATGAGCAGTTCTTC.